This is a list of T cell receptor beta chains from one sample in a study of blood T cell repertoires in COVID-19. The repertoire was sequenced with immunoSEQ multiplex PCR; TCRdb's copy has only in-frame clones and lacks some. Here the sample spans 120,000 to 150,000 clones, roughly 88% being singletons. The material sequenced was PBMCs or T cells enriched from blood (not recorded which). Receptors were obtained from a woman aged 25-40 years with acute COVID-19. The CDR3 runs from the conserved cysteine through the conserved F or W. A D gene is named only where the DNA matches it firmly. Only some rows state a clone size, as once, few, many or a class for expanded clones.

J | size | D | V | DNA | CDR3
TRBJ2-5 | - | TRBD2 | TRBV6-5 | TGTGCCAGCAGTTCCCCGGGACTAGTTGAGACCCAGTACTTC | CASSSPGLVETQYF
TRBJ2-7 | - | TRBD1 | TRBV5-1 | TGCGCCAGCAGCGCGGGACAGGGGACGGTGTACGAGCAGTACTTC | CASSAGQGTVYEQYF
TRBJ1-5 | - | - | TRBV19 | TGTGCCAGTAGTATGTCCAGGACAGTCAATCAGCCCCAGCATTTT | CASSMSRTVNQPQHF
TRBJ1-6 | - | - | TRBV7-9 | TGTGCCAGCAGCTTACAGAATTCACCCCTCCACTTT | CASSLQNSPLHF
TRBJ2-3 | - | TRBD1 | TRBV27 | TGTGCCAGCAGTACCCGACCGACAGGGGGGACAGATACGCAGTATTTT | CASSTRPTGGTDTQYF
TRBJ2-1 | - | TRBD2 | TRBV28 | TGTGCCAGCACCATTACCTGGACTAGCGGGATGACCTACAATGAGCAGTTCTTC | CASTITWTSGMTYNEQFF
TRBJ2-1 | - | - | TRBV15 | TGTGCCACCAACCTTAACCCTAGCTCCTACAATGAGCAGTTCTTC | CATNLNPSSYNEQFF
TRBJ2-2 | - | - | TRBV19 | TGTGCCAGTAGTATAGTCAGGGGCCAAGCCACCGGGGAGCTGTTTTTT | CASSIVRGQATGELFF
TRBJ2-1 | once | TRBD2 | TRBV2 | TGTGCCAGCAGGGATCTCTATAGCGGGGACTACAATGAGCAGTTCTTC | CASRDLYSGDYNEQFF
TRBJ1-2 | - | - | TRBV21-1 | TGTGCCAGCAGCTCAAGCGGACTGCCCTATGGCTACACCTTC | CASSSSGLPYGYTF
TRBJ2-1 | - | - | TRBV15 | TGTGCCACCAGCAGAGGTGGGACTTGGTCCTACAATGAGCAGTTCTTC | CATSRGGTWSYNEQFF
TRBJ2-1 | - | TRBD1 | TRBV7-6 | TGTGCCAGCAGCTCAGGGGGTGAGCAGTTCTTC | CASSSGGEQFF
TRBJ2-7 | - | TRBD1 | TRBV12-3/TRBV12-4 | TGTGCCAGCAGGACGACAGGGCAAGGCGAGCAGTACTTC | CASRTTGQGEQYF
TRBJ2-7 | - | TRBD2 | TRBV7-9 | TGTGCCAGCAGACATACTAGCGGGAGGACCCACGAGCAGTACTTC | CASRHTSGRTHEQYF
TRBJ1-5 | - | - | TRBV28 | TGTGCCAGCAGTTTTGGAGGGCTCAATCAGCCCCAGCATTTT | CASSFGGLNQPQHF
TRBJ1-6 | - | - | TRBV6-4 | TGTGCCAGCAGTGACTCGGGAGCCGGGGGGTCACCCCTCCACTTT | CASSDSGAGGSPLHF
TRBJ2-3 | - | TRBD2 | TRBV29-1 | TGCAGCGTTGATCCAGCGGGAGATCCTACAGATACGCAGTATTTT | CSVDPAGDPTDTQYF
TRBJ1-6 | - | TRBD1 | TRBV5-5 | TGTGCCAGCAGCTTGGCGACAGGGCATAATTCACCCCTCCACTTT | CASSLATGHNSPLHF
TRBJ1-6 | - | - | TRBV5-4 | TGTGCCAGCAGCTTGGCTCGACTAGATTCACCCCTCCACTTT | CASSLARLDSPLHF
TRBJ2-7 | - | TRBD2 | TRBV28 | TGTGCCAGCAGTTTAATAACTAGCGGGAGATACGAGCAGTACTTC | CASSLITSGRYEQYF
TRBJ2-5 | - | TRBD1 | TRBV7-8 | TGTGCCAGCAGCTCAGGGGGACAGGGGTTGGACACCCAGTACTTC | CASSSGGQGLDTQYF
TRBJ2-1 | few | - | TRBV27 | TGTGCCAGCAGTATTCCGTATAGTAGCAATGAGCAGTTCTTC | CASSIPYSSNEQFF
TRBJ1-4 | once | TRBD1 | TRBV4-3 | TGCGCCAGCAGCCCGAGAGGAGGGGGCGCGAATGAAAAACTGTTTTTT | CASSPRGGGANEKLFF
TRBJ2-3 | once | - | TRBV4-1 | TGCGCCAGCAGCCAAGATAGCGGCGGGGTAAGCACAGATACGCAGTATTTT | CASSQDSGGVSTDTQYF
TRBJ2-1 | - | - | TRBV29-1 | TGCAGCGTCAGTAGACAGGCTGGGGATGAGCAGTTCTTC | CSVSRQAGDEQFF
TRBJ1-4 | once | - | TRBV19 | TGTGCCAGTAGCCCGGCCCGGCAGCGGGGTGAAAAACTGTTTTTT | CASSPARQRGEKLFF
TRBJ2-3 | - | TRBD2 | TRBV7-3 | TGTGCCAGCAGCCTCCGAAGCGGGAGGGGTACCACAGATACGCAGTATTTT | CASSLRSGRGTTDTQYF
TRBJ1-2 | - | TRBD1 | TRBV7-2 | TGTGCCAGCAGCTACCGGGACAGAGAGGGATATGGCTACACCTTC | CASSYRDREGYGYTF
TRBJ2-7 | - | - | TRBV5-1 | TGCGCCAGCAGCAAAGGGACTTCCACCTACGAGCAGTACTTC | CASSKGTSTYEQYF
TRBJ1-2 | - | TRBD1 | TRBV7-9 | TGTGCCAGCAGCCTGGGGGACAGCCAAATCTATGGCTACACCTTC | CASSLGDSQIYGYTF
TRBJ2-7 | once | TRBD1 | TRBV6-1 | TGTGCCAGCAGTGTAAATTCCGCCGGGACAGGGGTCTTATACGAGCAGTACTTC | CASSVNSAGTGVLYEQYF
TRBJ1-2 | once | TRBD1 | TRBV28 | TGTGCCAGCAGTTTGGGACAGCCCTATGGCTACACCTTC | CASSLGQPYGYTF
TRBJ1-2 | - | - | TRBV7-2 | TGTGCCAGCAGCTTAGATCCAGGGAACTATGGCTACACCTTC | CASSLDPGNYGYTF
TRBJ2-7 | - | TRBD2 | TRBV6-2/TRBV6-3 | TGTGCCAGCAGTATCGGACTAGCGGGAGTTTACGAGCAGTACTTC | CASSIGLAGVYEQYF
TRBJ2-1 | few | TRBD1 | TRBV12-3/TRBV12-4 | TGTGCCAGCAGTCTACAATCAGGGGGTGAGCAGTTCTTC | CASSLQSGGEQFF
TRBJ1-5 | - | - | TRBV19 | TGTGCCAGTAGACTCCATCCCACAGGAGATACTCAGCCCCAGCATTTT | CASRLHPTGDTQPQHF
TRBJ2-1 | few | TRBD2 | TRBV18 | TGTGCCAGCTCACCTTTACTAGCGGGAGTCGATGAGCAGTTCTTC | CASSPLLAGVDEQFF
TRBJ1-1 | - | TRBD1 | TRBV28 | TGTGCCAGCAGTTCGACAGGGGGCGACCGAACTGAAGCTTTCTTT | CASSSTGGDRTEAFF
TRBJ1-5 | few | TRBD1 | TRBV27 | TGTGCCAGCAGTCCCAGGGGGCCGGCGGATCAGCCCCAGCATTTT | CASSPRGPADQPQHF
TRBJ1-2 | - | TRBD1 | TRBV30 | TGTGCCGGGGCAGGGGGTTTGAACTATGGCTACACCTTC | CAGAGGLNYGYTF
TRBJ2-7 | few | - | TRBV5-5 | TGTGCCAGCAGCTTGGGTCAGGTCTCCTACGAGCAGTACTTC | CASSLGQVSYEQYF
TRBJ1-6 | - | TRBD1 | TRBV4-1 | TGCGCCAGCAGCGAAGGGCCTGACAGGGTGTTTTCACCCCTCCACTTT | CASSEGPDRVFSPLHF
TRBJ2-7 | once | TRBD1 | TRBV7-8 | TGTGCCAGCAGCCCGGGACAGGGAGCCTACGAGCAGTACTTC | CASSPGQGAYEQYF
TRBJ1-2 | - | TRBD1 | TRBV19 | TGTGCCAGTAGTCCACGGACAGGGGGCGGCTATGGCTACACCTTC | CASSPRTGGGYGYTF
TRBJ1-2 | - | - | TRBV27 | TGTGCCAGCTCGCCGCGGGGGACTTATGGCTACACCTTC | CASSPRGTYGYTF
TRBJ2-3 | - | TRBD2 | TRBV3-1/TRBV3-2 | TGTGCCAGCAGCCAAGAATCGCCCCGGACTAGCGGGGGGAGTGATACGCAGTATTTT | CASSQESPRTSGGSDTQYF
TRBJ1-2 | - | TRBD1 | TRBV6-5 | TGTGCCAGCAGAACCACAGGGGGGGATGACTATGGCTACACCTTC | CASRTTGGDDYGYTF
TRBJ1-3 | - | - | TRBV10-3 | TGTGCCATCCGGGGGGAGGGAATCGGAAACTCTGGAAACACCATATATTTT | CAIRGEGIGNSGNTIYF
TRBJ1-6 | - | - | TRBV28 | TGTGCCAGCAGTTTCGCACAGGCTCGTTCACCCCTCCACTTT | CASSFAQARSPLHF
TRBJ1-1 | - | TRBD1 | TRBV10-3 | TGTGCCATCAGTCGTGTCGGGGACAGGGGCTCTCAGAACACTGAAGCTTTCTTT | CAISRVGDRGSQNTEAFF
TRBJ1-1 | - | - | TRBV6-4 | TGTGCCAGCAACATACCGGGACAAATATCACTGAACACTGAAGCTTTCTTT | CASNIPGQISLNTEAFF
TRBJ1-1 | - | - | TRBV2 | TGTGCCAGCATCCCCGAGGTGGGACAAGTATCAGCTTTCTTT | CASIPEVGQVSAFF
TRBJ1-6 | - | TRBD1 | TRBV6-5 | TGTGCCAGCAGTTACCGGGACAGGGGAAATTCACCCCTCCACTTT | CASSYRDRGNSPLHF
TRBJ1-4 | - | - | TRBV6-1 | TGTGCCAGCAGTGAACTTCCAGGGGAAGGAGAAAAACTGTTTTTT | CASSELPGEGEKLFF
TRBJ2-5 | once | TRBD2 | TRBV6-1 | TGTGCCAGCAGTGATAGGGCGGGGGGAACCCAAGAGACCCAGTACTTC | CASSDRAGGTQETQYF
TRBJ2-5 | - | TRBD1 | TRBV6-2/TRBV6-3 | TGTGCCAGCACCCCCTCCAGGGGGAGCCCCCGGGAGACCCAGTACTTC | CASTPSRGSPRETQYF
TRBJ1-1 | - | TRBD1 | TRBV6-5 | TGTGCCAGCAGCCCCGGACAGGGGTACACTGAAGCTTTCTTT | CASSPGQGYTEAFF